Below, 19 T cell receptor beta chains from the same sample are listed, as sequenced in a study of blood T cell repertoires in COVID-19. Method: immunoSEQ multiplex PCR; TCRdb's copy keeps in-frame clones and lacks some. The sample holds about 81,000 clones; approximately 90% are singletons and the top ten take 1.2%. Sequencing used PBMCs or T cells enriched from blood (not recorded which). These receptors all come from a woman aged 45-59 years with acute COVID-19.

The J gene is TRBJ2-5, the V gene TRBV6-1, with TRBD2 identical over 8 bases. The junction had 11 bases not matched to a gene; V was cut back by 0 bases and J by 5 bases. CDR3 length equals 17 residues. CDR1 MNHNS and CDR2 SASEGT come from the germline V gene. CDR3 nucleotides: TGTGCCAGCAGTGAAGCCCCAATCGGGGGGGGAAAGGAGACCCAGTACTTC. This sequence encodes CASSEAPIGGGKETQYF.

This sequence joins TRBV10-3 and TRBJ1-1; possibly TRBD1 for D (5 bases). The V gene lost 6 bases and the J gene lost 6 bases, with 14 bases spanning the gap. There are 13 residues in the CDR3. Germline V CDR1 and CDR2: ENHRY, SYGVKD. The CDR3 DNA reads TGTGCCATCAGACCGGACATGATGCCTGAAGCTTTCTTT. It specifies CAIRPDMMPEAFF.

The chain combines TRBV28 with TRBJ1-5, with D possibly matching TRBD1 (6 bases). The ends were cut back, 7 bases at V and 5 bases at J, with 15 bases in the middle. The CDR3 runs to 14 residues. Germline CDR1 MDHEN, CDR2 SYDVKM. CDR3 in amino acids: CASNPGGGDQPQHF. The CDR3 nucleotides are TGTGCCAGCAATCCTGGGGGGGGCGATCAGCCCCAGCATTTT.

The chain recombines TRBV6-2 or TRBV6-3 with TRBJ2-7, with 9 nucleotides matching TRBD1. Germline V gives CDR1 MNHEY, CDR2 SVGEGT. The CDR3 has 17 amino acids. After removal of 0 bases from V and 6 bases from J, the junction contained 12 bases not matched to a gene. The CDR3 sequence is CASSYSGPGTGSSEQYF. The CDR3 DNA sequence: TGTGCCAGCAGTTACTCGGGCCCCGGGACAGGGTCCAGCGAGCAGTACTTC.

The chain employs TRBV5-4 and TRBJ2-2; 10 bases line up with TRBD2. Trimming took 7 bases from V and 7 from J; bases not matched to a gene: 7. The CDR3 runs 14 residues. The germline V gene encodes CDR1 SGHNT and CDR2 YYREEE (reference sequence). The chain's CDR3 is CASGLAGDDGELFF. The CDR3 region has the DNA TGTGCCAGCGGGCTAGCGGGAGATGACGGGGAGCTGTTTTTT.

The rearrangement uses TRBV10-2 and TRBJ2-7; 9 bases match TRBD1. The germline gives CDR1 WSHSY, CDR2 SAAADI. This CDR3 region has 15 residues. Losses at the gene ends were 6 bases for V and 3 bases for J; bases not matched to a gene: 9. CDR3: CASRSPGQGDYEQYF. As DNA, the CDR3 is TGCGCCAGCAGATCTCCGGGACAGGGTGACTACGAGCAGTACTTC.

V and J are TRBV3-1 (or the pseudogene TRBV3-2) and TRBJ1-1; 11 bases line up with TRBD1. The germline CDR1 and CDR2 sequences are LGHDT and YNNKEL (reference sequence). Trimming cost V 4 bases and J 4 bases; bases outside gene matches: 2. The CDR3 contains 14 residues. CDR3: CASSRGTGGTEAFF. The CDR3 DNA follows: TGTGCCAGCAGCCGAGGGACAGGGGGCACTGAAGCTTTCTTT.

The chain uses TRBV4-1 and TRBJ2-2, with 9 bases aligning to TRBD2. Germline CDR1 and CDR2: MGHRA and YSYEKL. Unmatched junction bases numbered 10, after V lost 4 bases and J lost 7 bases. The CDR3 has 16 amino acids. DNA of the CDR3: TGCGCCAGCAGCCCGCGGCAGCGGGAGGTCGTCGGGGAGCTGTTTTTT. It encodes CASSPRQREVVGELFF.

J is TRBJ2-7 and V is TRBV5-1; the D is unclear. The CDR3 extends over 13 amino acids. Trimming shortened V by 0 bases and J by 0 bases, and 4 bases separated the two germline ends. Per germline, CDR1 SGHRS and CDR2 YFSETQ. CDR3 bases: TGCGCCAGCAGCTTGGCGAGCTCCTACGAGCAGTACTTC. Its translation: CASSLASSYEQYF. Combining the CDR3 with reference TRBV5-1 and TRBJ2-7 gives the whole variable domain KAGVTQTPRYLIKTRGQQVTLSCSPISGHRSVSWYQQTPGQGLQFLFEYFSETQRNKGNFPGRFSGRQFSNSRSEMNVSTLELGDSALYLCASSLASSYEQYFGPGTRLTVT.

The V and J genes are TRBV14 and TRBJ2-1; 11 positions agree with TRBD1. CDR3 length: 15 residues. Unmatched junction bases numbered 2, after V lost 3 bases and J lost 4 bases. CDR1 and CDR2 from the germline V gene are SGHDN and FVKESK. The chain's CDR3 is CASSQRDRGYNEQFF. The CDR3 bases are TGTGCCAGCAGCCAGAGGGACAGGGGGTACAATGAGCAGTTCTTC.

This clone has a single count. The chain uses TRBV27 and TRBJ2-1; TRBD2 aligns across 11 bases. The CDR3 loop spans 15 amino acids. Germline assignment: CDR1 MNHEY and CDR2 SMNVEV (reference sequence). Unmatched junction bases numbered 6, after V lost 7 bases and J lost 4 bases. The CDR3 DNA follows: TGTGCCAGCAACCCACTAGCGGGAGCTTACAATGAGCAGTTCTTC. This encodes CASNPLAGAYNEQFF.

This chain links TRBV6-2 or TRBV6-3 with TRBJ1-5; D is unresolved. This CDR3 region has 13 residues. V was pared by 2 bases and J by 9 bases, with 11 bases between. Per the germline V gene, CDR1 is MNHEY and CDR2 is SVGEGT. CDR3 residues: CASSYDGERPQHF. CDR3 DNA: TGTGCCAGCAGTTACGACGGGGAGAGGCCCCAGCATTTT.

The chain joins TRBV7-9 to TRBJ2-2; the match to TRBD2 covers 10 bases. The CDR3 is 15 residues long. Germline CDR1 SEHNR, CDR2 FQNEAQ (reference sequence). J gave up 6 bases and V 5 bases, and 6 bases lay outside the gene matches. As DNA, the CDR3 is TGTGCCAGCAGCCTCCTAGCGGGAGTTTCCGGGGAGCTGTTTTTT. It codes for CASSLLAGVSGELFF.

The chain has TRBV19 and TRBJ1-6; 10 nucleotides align to TRBD1. CDR1 LNHDA and CDR2 SQIVND come from the germline V gene (reference sequence). The CDR3 totals 14 residues. Trimming cost V 6 bases and J 7 bases; bases outside gene matches: 3. The CDR3 DNA reads as TGTGCCAGTAGCTGGGGACAGGGGAATTCACCCCTCCACTTT. Its translation is CASSWGQGNSPLHF.

This clone was observed a single time. One junction end does not reproduce the germline sequence, and a read error may be involved. The V call is TRBV11-3, the J call TRBJ2-4, with 9 bases that match TRBD1. Germline values: CDR1 SGHNT, CDR2 YENEEA. The CDR3 loop spans 21 amino acids. In nucleotides, the CDR3 is TGTGCCAGCAGCCTAGACCCGGGACAGGGAATGTTAGGGAAAGCCAAAAACATTCAGTACTTC. It encodes CASSLDPGQGMLGKAKNIQYF. Using reference TRBV11-3 and TRBJ2-4 for the parts outside the CDR3, the full variable domain is EAGVVQSPRYKIIEKKQPVAFWCNPISGHNTLYWYLQNLGQGPELLIRYENEEAVDDSQLPKDRFSAERLKGVDSTLKIQPAELGDSAVYLCASSLDPGQGMLGKAKNIQYFGAGTRLSVL.

This chain connects TRBV6-5 to TRBJ1-4, with 7 bases lining up with TRBD1. V trimming: 6 bases; J trimming: 5 bases; junction bases outside the gene matches: 3. The germline V gene encodes CDR1 MNHEY and CDR2 SVGAGI. The CDR3 has 13 residues. DNA for the CDR3: TGTGCCAGCAGCCGGACAGGAAATGAAAAACTGTTTTTT. It translates to CASSRTGNEKLFF.

J is TRBJ1-1 and V is TRBV6-5; the D gene is possibly TRBD1 (6 bases). V lost 1 base to trimming and J lost 0 bases, with 12 bases between them. Per the germline V gene, CDR1 is MNHEY and CDR2 is SVGAGI. The length of the CDR3 is 16 residues. CDR3 DNA: TGTGCCAGCAGTTACTGGTCAGGGGCCATGAACACTGAAGCTTTCTTT. Its protein product is CASSYWSGAMNTEAFF.

V usage is TRBV27 and J usage is TRBJ2-3; D is perhaps TRBD2 (5 bases). V lost 3 bases, J lost 1 base, and 11 bases lay in between. In germline, CDR1 is MNHEY, CDR2 SMNVEV (reference sequence). The CDR3 has 15 amino acids. Here the CDR3 reads CASSFGGSGTDTQYF. In DNA form, the CDR3 reads TGTGCCAGCAGTTTTGGCGGGTCGGGCACAGATACGCAGTATTTT.

This clone was counted once. The chain has TRBV9 and TRBJ1-2, with 8 bases lining up with TRBD1. The CDR3 runs 15 residues. V lost 4 bases and J lost 7; bases outside the gene matches: 12. Germline V lookup: CDR1 SGDLS, CDR2 YYNGEE. As DNA, the CDR3 is TGTGCCAGCAGCCCCTGGGTGGACAGGGTAGGTGGCTACACCTTC. It encodes CASSPWVDRVGGYTF.